Below, 22 T cell receptor beta chains from the same sample are listed, as sequenced in a study of metastatic and nonmetastatic thyroid tumors. All patients were untreated before thyroid surgery. Via MiXCR, TCRdb re-called the PCR reads. The sample contains about 20,000 clones, 12% of which appear only once. The sample comprised blood. Source of these receptors: a male donor with papillary thyroid cancer or a benign thyroid nodule (not recorded which). Some clones in this sample may be carry-over from other donors' samples.

By sample share, this clone is medium-sized. The rearrangement links TRBV28 to TRBJ2-1, with no clear D. The CDR3 sequence is 17 residues long. V lost 1 base and J lost 0, with 13 bases in between. CDR1 and CDR2 from the germline V gene are MDHEN and SYDVKM. CDR3 sequence reads: CASSLLSSHLSYNEQFF. CDR3 bases: TGTGCCAGCAGTTTATTGTCATCCCACCTCTCCTACAATGAGCAGTTCTTC.

This clone was picked up many times. The chain is built from TRBV4-1 and TRBJ2-7; 8 bases agree with TRBD1. In germline, CDR1 is MGHRA, CDR2 YSYEKL. The V and J ends lost 5 bases and 5 bases, in that order; junction bases with no gene match: 5. The CDR3 spans 13 residues. The CDR3 is CASSKIQGDEQYF. CDR3 DNA sequence: TGCGCCAGCAGCAAAATACAGGGGGACGAGCAGTACTTC.

This clone was found many times. A clone one base away is much larger, so this may be a read error. Other DNA variants within this sample encode the same CDR3. The chain uses TRBV12-3 or TRBV12-4 and TRBJ2-3; D gene unclear. This CDR3 spans 13 amino acids. The CDR3 reads CASRPSSTDTQYF. CDR3 DNA: TGTGCCAGCAGACCAAGTAGCACAGATACGCAGTACTTT.

This rearrangement joins TRBV28 to TRBJ2-7, with D unclear. V was trimmed by 3 bases and J by 2 bases, leaving 11 bases between them. Germline V gene data show CDR1 as MDHEN and CDR2 as SYDVKM. The CDR3 sequence is 14 residues long. CDR3 loop: CASSFPNPPYEQYF. DNA for the CDR3: TGTGCCAGCAGTTTCCCTAATCCCCCCTACGAGCAGTACTTC. The whole variable domain, filled in from reference TRBV28 and TRBJ2-7, reads DVKVTQSSRYLVKRTGEKVFLECVQDMDHENMFWYRQDPGLGLRLIYFSYDVKMKEKGDIPEGYSVSREKKERFSLILESASTNQTSMYLCASSFPNPPYEQYFGPGTRLTVT.

This clone is medium-sized (0.01 to 0.1%). The V and J genes are TRBV19 and TRBJ2-1; D may be TRBD1 (5 bases). Trimming stripped 1 base from V and 1 base from J, with 8 bases between. This CDR3 is 15 amino acids long. Germline lookup yields CDR1 LNHDA and CDR2 SQIVND (reference sequence). The CDR3 loop is CASSIGKGSYNEQFF. The DNA for the CDR3 is TGTGCCAGTAGTATAGGAAAGGGGTCCTACAATGAGCAGTTCTTC.

Within the sample, this clone is medium-sized. J is TRBJ2-7 and V is TRBV12-3 or TRBV12-4; D not resolved. The CDR3 extends over 14 amino acids. V lost 4 bases to trimming and J lost 2 bases, with 12 bases between them. The chain's CDR3 is CASSSRERTYEQYF. As DNA, the CDR3 is TGTGCCAGCAGTTCACGTGAGCGAACCTACGAGCAGTACTTC.

This clone was observed a handful of times. The chain has TRBV28 and TRBJ2-3, with D uncertain. The CDR3 spans 14 residues. The V end lost 2 bases, the J end lost 4 bases, and 10 bases lay between the germline ends. CDR1 and CDR2 (germline): MDHEN, SYDVKM. The DNA for the CDR3 is TGTGCCAGCAGTTTAAGAGATAACGCAGATACGCAGTATTTT. Translating it yields CASSLRDNADTQYF.

There are many counts of this clone. J is TRBJ2-3 and V is TRBV7-2, with 7 bases that match TRBD1. Trimming at V came to 5 bases and at J to 1 base, leaving 9 bases not matched to a gene. CDR1 is SGHTA, CDR2 FQGNSA, per germline. The CDR3 runs 16 residues. CDR3 nucleotide sequence: TGTGCCAGCAGCGTAAGACAGGGTGTCCGCACAGATACGCAGTATTTT. It translates to CASSVRQGVRTDTQYF.

This chain connects TRBV10-1 to TRBJ2-1; 13 bases match TRBD2. Germline V lookup: CDR1 WNHNN, CDR2 SYGVQD (reference sequence). The V and J ends lost 4 bases and 7 bases, in that order; junction bases with no gene match: 10. This CDR3 contains 17 residues. In DNA form, the CDR3 reads TGCGCCAGCAGTGGATCGGAGACTAGCGGGAGGACAAATGAGCAGTTCTTC. Residues: CASSGSETSGRTNEQFF.

This clone was detected many times. The chain couples TRBV5-1 to TRBJ1-3; 9 bases line up with TRBD1. Germline V gene sequence: CDR1 SGHRS, CDR2 YFSETQ. The CDR3 sequence is 16 residues long. The junction had 5 bases not matched to a gene; V was cut back by 4 bases and J by 0 bases. The CDR3 region has the DNA TGCGCCAGCAGCCTGGGACAGGGTAGCTCTGGAAACACCATATATTTT. Encoded protein: CASSLGQGSSGNTIYF.

This clone was seen at least ten times. V is TRBV7-3 and J is TRBJ2-1; D is undetermined. Germline-derived CDR1 and CDR2 are SGHTA and FQGTGA. There are 13 residues in the CDR3. V lost 3 bases to trimming and J lost 5 bases, with 8 bases between them. The CDR3 protein is CASSLGIDNEQFF. CDR3 DNA sequence: TGTGCCAGCAGCTTGGGGATAGACAATGAGCAGTTCTTC.

This sequence joins TRBV20-1 and TRBJ1-1, with D unclear. V was cut by 0 bases and J by 0 bases, with 8 bases left in between. The CDR3 is made up of 14 amino acids. Germline-derived CDR1 and CDR2 are DFQATT and SNEGSKA (reference sequence). The CDR3 region is CSAREGSVNTEAFF. The CDR3 bases are TGCAGTGCTAGAGAGGGGTCGGTGAACACTGAAGCTTTCTTT.

By sample fraction, this clone is medium-sized. J is TRBJ1-6 and V is TRBV12-3 or TRBV12-4; D is possibly TRBD1 (6 bases). This CDR3 region has 15 residues. V shed 4 bases and J shed 9 bases, with 16 bases lying between them. This CDR3 reads CASSSTGLRGSPLHF. The CDR3 DNA follows: TGTGCCAGCAGTTCAACAGGGTTAAGGGGTTCACCCCTCCACTTT.

This chain joins TRBV5-1 and TRBJ1-6, with D perhaps TRBD1 (6 bases). Germline lookup yields CDR1 SGHRS and CDR2 YFSETQ. This CDR3 is built from 15 residues. Trimming left V 0 bases short and J 5 bases short, with 9 bases between. The DNA for the CDR3 is TGCGCCAGCAGCTTGGGGCCAGGGGATAATTCACCCCTCCACTTT. It is translated as CASSLGPGDNSPLHF.

In its sample, this clone was seen a few times. The chain employs TRBV19 and TRBJ2-2, with 9 positions matching TRBD2. The germline V gene encodes CDR1 LNHDA and CDR2 SQIVND (reference sequence). The J segment lost 3 bases and the V segment lost 8 bases, leaving 7 bases of the junction unmatched. The CDR3 loop spans 15 amino acids. CDR3 nucleotide sequence: TGTGCCAGTGGGAAAGGACTAGCGCACACCGGGGAGCTGTTTTTT. It encodes CASGKGLAHTGELFF.

This clone was counted ten times or more. The V call is TRBV7-9, the J call TRBJ1-4; 7 nucleotides line up with TRBD1. The CDR3 has 13 amino acids. Per the germline V gene, CDR1 is SEHNR and CDR2 is FQNEAQ (reference sequence). Trimming took 10 bases from V and 7 from J; bases not matched to a gene: 9. The CDR3 sequence: CATQGVFGEKLFF. For the CDR3, the DNA is TGTGCCACCCAGGGGGTCTTTGGTGAAAAACTGTTTTTT. The full variable domain, in which reference TRBV7-9 and TRBJ1-4 provide the parts outside the CDR3, is DTGVSQNPRHKITKRGQNVTFRCDPISEHNRLYWYRQTLGQGPEFLTYFQNEAQLEKSRLLSDRFSAERPKGSFSTLEIQRTEQGDSAMYLCATQGVFGEKLFFGSGTQLSVL.

This clone was seen at least ten times. The rearrangement links TRBV4-1 to TRBJ2-1, with TRBD1 matching 11 bases. Trimming cost V 0 bases and J 5 bases; bases outside gene matches: 3. The CDR3 loop spans 16 amino acids. Per germline, CDR1 MGHRA and CDR2 YSYEKL. The CDR3 DNA follows: TGCGCCAGCAGCCAAGAAGGACAGGGGGCGGACAATGAGCAGTTCTTC. Translation gives CASSQEGQGADNEQFF.

This clone was counted at least ten times. This chain links TRBV7-8 with TRBJ2-2; D remains ambiguous. V was pared by 2 bases and J by 9 bases, with 10 bases between. Germline V CDR1 and CDR2: SGHVS, FQNEAQ. The CDR3 has 13 residues. The CDR3 protein is CASSLTAGWELFF. CDR3 sequence (DNA): TGTGCCAGCAGCTTAACCGCCGGTTGGGAGCTGTTTTTT.

The sample holds many counts of this clone. The chain combines TRBV5-6 with TRBJ1-5; no clear D gene. V was pared by 3 bases and J by 4 bases, with 17 bases between. The germline V gene has CDR1 SGHDT and CDR2 YYEEEE. This CDR3 is built from 16 residues. The CDR3 sequence is CASSSRFGVPNQPQHF. The CDR3 DNA sequence: TGTGCCAGCAGCTCCCGATTCGGAGTACCGAATCAGCCCCAGCATTTT.

This clone was detected ten times or more. This sequence joins TRBV5-4 and TRBJ2-3; 11 bases line up with TRBD2. There are 16 residues in the CDR3. The ends lost 0 bases at V and 1 base at J; junction bases unmatched: 1. The germline V gene has CDR1 SGHNT and CDR2 YYREEE (reference sequence). This CDR3 is CASSLEGLAGTDTQYF. Here the CDR3 DNA reads TGTGCCAGCAGCTTGGAGGGACTAGCGGGCACAGATACGCAGTATTTT.

This clone was found many times. A much larger clone lies one base from this, so it may be a read error. V usage is TRBV12-3 or TRBV12-4 and J usage is TRBJ2-1; 7 bases map to TRBD2. The CDR3 is 16 amino acids. CDR3 protein: CASSPLAESSDNEQFF. CDR3 DNA sequence: TGTGCCAGCAGCCCCCTAGCGGAGAGCTCCGACAATGAGCAGTTCTTC.

This clone ranks as medium-sized. The chain uses TRBV19 and TRBJ2-3; D gene unclear. This CDR3 has 14 amino acids. V lost 10 bases to trimming and J lost 4 bases, with 18 bases between them. Germline loops: CDR1 LNHDA, CDR2 SQIVND (reference sequence). CDR3: CATSQSRVPDTQYF. The CDR3 DNA sequence: TGTGCCACGTCCCAATCTAGAGTCCCAGATACGCAGTATTTT.